Listed below are T cell receptor beta chains from one sample, sequenced in a study of T-cell reconstitution after alpha-beta-depleted transplantation in children. TCRdb re-derived calls from the PCR reads in MiXCR, one entry per CDR3 protein. The table lists about 350,000 distinct CDR3 sequences, around 15% of them singletons. The specimen comprised PBMCs, mostly from graft donor cells, sampled 360 days after TCRalphabeta/CD19-depleted stem cell transplant. The receptors were gathered from a male patient under 10 years old who had a stem cell transplant for acute lymphoblastic leukemia, so the T cells may come from the graft donor. The CDR3 runs from the conserved cysteine through the conserved F or W. Fields, in order: CDR3 protein, CDR3 DNA, V gene, J gene, clone size, D gene. The D gene is left open where the match is weak. Part of the rows lack a size; the others show once, few, many or a class for expanded clones.

cdr3_aa: CSVEQDMNTEAFF
cdr3_nt: TGCAGCGTTGAACAGGACATGAACACTGAAGCTTTCTTT
v_call: TRBV29-1
j_call: TRBJ1-1
clone_size: few
d_call: -

cdr3_aa: CASGLVLGTGNNEQFF
cdr3_nt: TGTGCTAGTGGTTTGGTACTGGGGACAGGGAACAATGAGCAGTTCTTC
v_call: TRBV12-5
j_call: TRBJ2-1
clone_size: -
d_call: TRBD1

cdr3_aa: CASSETGSEQYF
cdr3_nt: TGTGCCAGCTCAGAAACAGGAAGCGAGCAGTACTTC
v_call: TRBV18
j_call: TRBJ2-7
clone_size: few
d_call: -

cdr3_aa: CASSFGGLPTYNEQFF
cdr3_nt: TGTGCCAGCAGTTTTGGTGGACTCCCGACATACAATGAGCAGTTCTTC
v_call: TRBV12-3/TRBV12-4
j_call: TRBJ2-1
clone_size: few
d_call: -

cdr3_aa: CASSLGDYYYNEQFF
cdr3_nt: TGTGCCAGCAGCTTGGGGGACTACTACTACAATGAGCAGTTCTTC
v_call: TRBV5-6
j_call: TRBJ2-1
clone_size: few
d_call: TRBD2

cdr3_aa: CSVRGGDRESTEAFF
cdr3_nt: TGCAGCGTTCGCGGGGGGGACAGGGAATCTACTGAAGCTTTCTTT
v_call: TRBV29-1
j_call: TRBJ1-1
clone_size: many
d_call: TRBD1

cdr3_aa: CATSRDPGGRAGNIQYF
cdr3_nt: TGTGCCACCAGCAGAGATCCCGGGGGCAGGGCGGGTAACATTCAGTACTTC
v_call: TRBV15
j_call: TRBJ2-4
clone_size: -
d_call: -

cdr3_aa: CASSAGKQGSEQFF
cdr3_nt: TGCGCCAGCAGCGCAGGAAAACAGGGAAGTGAGCAGTTCTTC
v_call: TRBV5-1
j_call: TRBJ2-1
clone_size: many
d_call: -

cdr3_aa: CASSLAIDRAGQPQHF
cdr3_nt: TGTGCCAGCAGCTTAGCGATAGACAGGGCGGGTCAGCCCCAGCATTTT
v_call: TRBV7-2
j_call: TRBJ1-5
clone_size: few
d_call: TRBD1

cdr3_aa: CASSRKRTAAGNQPQHF
cdr3_nt: TGTGCCAGCAGTCGAAAGAGGACAGCGGCGGGCAATCAGCCCCAGCATTTT
v_call: TRBV28
j_call: TRBJ1-5
clone_size: few
d_call: -

cdr3_aa: CASSLRGSGILNEQFF
cdr3_nt: TGTGCCAGCAGCCTTCGTGGTAGCGGGATCTTAAATGAGCAGTTCTTC
v_call: TRBV3-1
j_call: TRBJ2-1
clone_size: -
d_call: TRBD2

cdr3_aa: CASSFGTSGQSPNEQFF
cdr3_nt: TGTGCCAGCAGTTTTGGGACTAGCGGGCAATCTCCCAATGAGCAGTTCTTC
v_call: TRBV12-3/TRBV12-4
j_call: TRBJ2-1
clone_size: many
d_call: TRBD2

cdr3_aa: CASSVAPLNEQYF
cdr3_nt: TGTGCCAGCAGCGTAGCCCCTCTAAACGAGCAGTACTTC
v_call: TRBV9
j_call: TRBJ2-7
clone_size: -
d_call: -

cdr3_aa: CAIFGLAGHFDSTDTQYF
cdr3_nt: TGTGCCATATTCGGGCTAGCGGGACACTTCGATAGCACAGATACGCAGTATTTT
v_call: TRBV30
j_call: TRBJ2-3
clone_size: -
d_call: TRBD2

cdr3_aa: CASSVDDRVRDEQYF
cdr3_nt: TGTGCCAGCAGCGTTGATGACAGGGTCAGGGACGAGCAGTACTTC
v_call: TRBV9
j_call: TRBJ2-7
clone_size: -
d_call: TRBD1

cdr3_aa: CASSTVDRAAYGYTF
cdr3_nt: TGTGCCAGTAGTACAGTAGACAGGGCTGCCTATGGCTACACCTTC
v_call: TRBV19
j_call: TRBJ1-2
clone_size: -
d_call: TRBD1

cdr3_aa: CASRHGEYEQYF
cdr3_nt: TGTGCCAGCAGACATGGGGAATACGAGCAGTACTTC
v_call: TRBV11-2
j_call: TRBJ2-7
clone_size: many
d_call: -

cdr3_aa: CASSYNRGNSPLHF
cdr3_nt: TGTGCCAGCAGCTACAACCGGGGCAATTCACCCCTCCACTTT
v_call: TRBV7-8
j_call: TRBJ1-6
clone_size: many
d_call: -

cdr3_aa: CASSLLEVSPLHF
cdr3_nt: TGTGCCAGCAGCCTACTTGAGGTTTCACCCCTCCACTTT
v_call: TRBV12-3/TRBV12-4
j_call: TRBJ1-6
clone_size: many
d_call: -

cdr3_aa: CASSLDPSGPQGRAFF
cdr3_nt: TGTGCCAGCAGCTTAGACCCCTCTGGTCCACAGGGAAGAGCTTTCTTT
v_call: TRBV7-8
j_call: TRBJ1-1
clone_size: -
d_call: -

cdr3_aa: CASSLLGSAVYNEQFF
cdr3_nt: TGTGCCAGCAGCTTACTCGGATCGGCGGTTTACAATGAGCAGTTCTTC
v_call: TRBV6-2/TRBV6-3
j_call: TRBJ2-1
clone_size: many
d_call: -

cdr3_aa: CASSRTSGPDTQYF
cdr3_nt: TGTGCCAGCAGCCGGACTAGCGGCCCAGATACGCAGTATTTT
v_call: TRBV7-6
j_call: TRBJ2-3
clone_size: -
d_call: TRBD2

cdr3_aa: CASSFERYNEQFF
cdr3_nt: TGTGCCAGCAGTTTCGAACGCTACAATGAGCAGTTCTTC
v_call: TRBV12-3/TRBV12-4
j_call: TRBJ2-1
clone_size: -
d_call: -

cdr3_aa: CASSRTDSYEQYF
cdr3_nt: TGTGCCAGCAGTAGAACGGATTCCTACGAGCAGTACTTC
v_call: TRBV6-2/TRBV6-3
j_call: TRBJ2-7
clone_size: -
d_call: -

cdr3_aa: CASRSLAGGFNEQFF
cdr3_nt: TGTGCCAGCAGATCTCTAGCGGGAGGGTTCAATGAGCAGTTCTTC
v_call: TRBV28
j_call: TRBJ2-1
clone_size: many
d_call: TRBD2

cdr3_aa: CASSQYRGYSYEQYF
cdr3_nt: TGCGCCAGCAGCCAATATCGCGGCTACTCCTACGAGCAGTACTTC
v_call: TRBV4-3
j_call: TRBJ2-7
clone_size: few
d_call: -

cdr3_aa: CASKRETQYF
cdr3_nt: TGTGCCAGCAAAAGAGAGACCCAGTACTTC
v_call: TRBV2
j_call: TRBJ2-5
clone_size: -
d_call: -

cdr3_aa: CASSQVPGLAEMDEQFF
cdr3_nt: TGCGCCAGCAGCCAAGTCCCGGGCCTAGCGGAAATGGATGAGCAGTTCTTC
v_call: TRBV4-1
j_call: TRBJ2-1
clone_size: -
d_call: TRBD2

cdr3_aa: CASSHLHRASGGVGSYEQYF
cdr3_nt: TGCGCCAGCAGCCATCTCCACAGGGCTTCTGGAGGGGTGGGGTCCTACGAGCAGTACTTC
v_call: TRBV4-3
j_call: TRBJ2-7
clone_size: few
d_call: -

cdr3_aa: CASSLGVRNYGYTF
cdr3_nt: TGTGCCAGCAGCTTAGGGGTCAGAAACTATGGCTACACCTTC
v_call: TRBV7-2
j_call: TRBJ1-2
clone_size: -
d_call: -

cdr3_aa: CASSSSRLLTTDWETQYF
cdr3_nt: TGTGCCAGCAGCTCAAGTCGCCTGTTGACGACCGACTGGGAGACCCAGTACTTC
v_call: TRBV13
j_call: TRBJ2-5
clone_size: -
d_call: -

cdr3_aa: CASSFQGATGELFF
cdr3_nt: TGTGCCAGCAGTTTTCAGGGGGCAACCGGGGAGCTGTTTTTT
v_call: TRBV12-3/TRBV12-4
j_call: TRBJ2-2
clone_size: -
d_call: TRBD1

cdr3_aa: CASSIAKTGSISGANVLTF
cdr3_nt: TGTGCCAGTAGTATAGCGAAAACAGGTTCGATCTCTGGGGCCAACGTCCTGACTTTC
v_call: TRBV19
j_call: TRBJ2-6
clone_size: -
d_call: -

cdr3_aa: CASGGLAGVGETQYF
cdr3_nt: TGTGCCAGCGGAGGACTAGCGGGAGTCGGAGAGACCCAGTACTTC
v_call: TRBV12-3/TRBV12-4
j_call: TRBJ2-5
clone_size: -
d_call: TRBD2

cdr3_aa: CASSLLAGVMSTDTQYF
cdr3_nt: TGTGCCAGCAGCTTACTAGCGGGAGTAATGTCCACAGATACGCAGTATTTT
v_call: TRBV7-2
j_call: TRBJ2-3
clone_size: many
d_call: TRBD2

cdr3_aa: CATSETGGTDTQYF
cdr3_nt: TGTGCCACCAGTGAGACAGGGGGCACAGATACGCAGTATTTT
v_call: TRBV24-1
j_call: TRBJ2-3
clone_size: -
d_call: TRBD1

cdr3_aa: CASSQGGRGRWAKNIQYF
cdr3_nt: TGCGCCAGCAGCCAAGGAGGCAGGGGGAGGTGGGCCAAAAACATTCAGTACTTC
v_call: TRBV4-1
j_call: TRBJ2-4
clone_size: -
d_call: -

cdr3_aa: CASSRGIREETQYF
cdr3_nt: TGCGCCAGCAGCCGAGGGATTAGGGAAGAGACCCAGTACTTC
v_call: TRBV4-3
j_call: TRBJ2-5
clone_size: -
d_call: -

cdr3_aa: CASSQVSAGGYGYTF
cdr3_nt: TGTGCCAGCAGCCAAGTTTCTGCCGGGGGCTATGGCTACACCTTC
v_call: TRBV4-2
j_call: TRBJ1-2
clone_size: -
d_call: -

cdr3_aa: CATSRGWGIQYF
cdr3_nt: TGTGCCACCAGCAGAGGATGGGGAATCCAGTACTTC
v_call: TRBV15
j_call: TRBJ2-5
clone_size: -
d_call: -

cdr3_aa: CASIIRQGPYEQYF
cdr3_nt: TGTGCCAGCATCATACGACAGGGTCCCTACGAGCAGTACTTC
v_call: TRBV28
j_call: TRBJ2-7
clone_size: few
d_call: TRBD1

cdr3_aa: CSVERGGTETQYF
cdr3_nt: TGCAGCGTTGAGAGGGGGGGAACGGAGACCCAGTACTTC
v_call: TRBV29-1
j_call: TRBJ2-5
clone_size: few
d_call: -

cdr3_aa: CSARGLAGPGELFF
cdr3_nt: TGCAGTGCTAGGGGACTAGCGGGACCCGGGGAGCTGTTTTTT
v_call: TRBV20-1
j_call: TRBJ2-2
clone_size: few
d_call: TRBD2

cdr3_aa: CASRDRGVYSNQPQHF
cdr3_nt: TGTGCCAGCAGGGACAGGGGGGTCTATAGCAATCAGCCCCAGCATTTT
v_call: TRBV28
j_call: TRBJ1-5
clone_size: few
d_call: TRBD1

cdr3_aa: CASSLGVREKLFF
cdr3_nt: TGTGCCAGCAGTTTGGGGGTTCGGGAAAAACTGTTTTTT
v_call: TRBV12-3/TRBV12-4
j_call: TRBJ1-4
clone_size: few
d_call: -

cdr3_aa: CASKPRLAGYYSYNEQFF
cdr3_nt: TGTGCCAGCAAACCCCGACTAGCGGGCTACTACTCCTACAATGAGCAGTTCTTC
v_call: TRBV27
j_call: TRBJ2-1
clone_size: -
d_call: TRBD2

cdr3_aa: CASRLGTVTGELFF
cdr3_nt: TGTGCCAGCAGACTCGGGACGGTCACCGGGGAGCTGTTTTTT
v_call: TRBV12-3/TRBV12-4
j_call: TRBJ2-2
clone_size: -
d_call: -

cdr3_aa: CASSPTGTSIVGQYF
cdr3_nt: TGTGCCAGCAGCCCCACAGGGACATCGATTGTGGGCCAGTACTTC
v_call: TRBV28
j_call: TRBJ2-5
clone_size: -
d_call: -

cdr3_aa: CASSPSDGWADVDNSPLHF
cdr3_nt: TGTGCCAGCAGCCCTTCAGACGGATGGGCTGATGTGGATAATTCACCCCTCCACTTT
v_call: TRBV27
j_call: TRBJ1-6
clone_size: few
d_call: -

cdr3_aa: CASSQAIPSGPYEQYF
cdr3_nt: TGCGCCAGCAGCCAGGCCATCCCGTCAGGACCCTACGAGCAGTACTTC
v_call: TRBV4-3
j_call: TRBJ2-7
clone_size: -
d_call: -

cdr3_aa: CASSFSTSYNEQFF
cdr3_nt: TGTGCCAGCAGTTTTAGTACTTCCTACAATGAGCAGTTCTTC
v_call: TRBV12-3/TRBV12-4
j_call: TRBJ2-1
clone_size: many
d_call: -

cdr3_aa: CSARTLGQLNEQFF
cdr3_nt: TGCAGTGCGAGAACTCTTGGACAGCTCAATGAGCAGTTCTTC
v_call: TRBV20-1
j_call: TRBJ2-1
clone_size: few
d_call: -

cdr3_aa: CASSYRPGQGITEAFF
cdr3_nt: TGTGCCAGCAGTTACCGACCGGGACAGGGGATAACTGAAGCTTTCTTT
v_call: TRBV6-2/TRBV6-3
j_call: TRBJ1-1
clone_size: -
d_call: TRBD1

cdr3_aa: CATSDLPGGTNNEQFF
cdr3_nt: TGTGCCACCAGTGATTTGCCTGGCGGGACGAACAATGAGCAGTTCTTC
v_call: TRBV24-1
j_call: TRBJ2-1
clone_size: many
d_call: -

cdr3_aa: CASSLGLAKAYEQYF
cdr3_nt: TGCGCCAGCAGCTTAGGGCTAGCGAAGGCCTACGAGCAGTACTTC
v_call: TRBV5-1
j_call: TRBJ2-7
clone_size: few
d_call: -

cdr3_aa: CATGDRVGLAYNEQFF
cdr3_nt: TGTGCCACCGGAGACAGGGTTGGACTAGCGTACAATGAGCAGTTCTTC
v_call: TRBV6-1
j_call: TRBJ2-1
clone_size: many
d_call: TRBD2

cdr3_aa: CASSLGGLLVGNEQFF
cdr3_nt: TGTGCCAGCAGCTTAGGGGGATTACTAGTGGGCAATGAGCAGTTCTTC
v_call: TRBV7-9
j_call: TRBJ2-1
clone_size: -
d_call: -

cdr3_aa: CASSRPRFRDSTDTQYF
cdr3_nt: TGTGCCAGTAGTCGACCCCGTTTTCGGGACAGCACAGATACGCAGTATTTT
v_call: TRBV19
j_call: TRBJ2-3
clone_size: -
d_call: -

cdr3_aa: CASSPQLEVYEQYF
cdr3_nt: TGTGCCAGCTCACCACAGCTGGAGGTGTACGAGCAGTACTTC
v_call: TRBV18
j_call: TRBJ2-7
clone_size: -
d_call: -